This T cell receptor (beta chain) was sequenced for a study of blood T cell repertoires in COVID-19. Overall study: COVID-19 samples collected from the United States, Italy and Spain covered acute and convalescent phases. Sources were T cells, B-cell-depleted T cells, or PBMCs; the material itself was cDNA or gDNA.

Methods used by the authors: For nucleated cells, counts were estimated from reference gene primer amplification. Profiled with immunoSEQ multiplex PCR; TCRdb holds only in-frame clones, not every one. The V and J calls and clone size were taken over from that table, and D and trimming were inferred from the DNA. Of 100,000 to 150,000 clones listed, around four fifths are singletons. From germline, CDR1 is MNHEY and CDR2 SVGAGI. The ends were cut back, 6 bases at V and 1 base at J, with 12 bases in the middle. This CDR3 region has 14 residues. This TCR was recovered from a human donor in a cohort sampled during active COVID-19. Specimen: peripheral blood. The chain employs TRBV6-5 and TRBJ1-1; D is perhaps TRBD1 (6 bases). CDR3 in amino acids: CASRKYRENTEAFF. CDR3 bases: TGTGCCAGCAGAAAATACAGGGAGAACACTGAAGCTTTCTTT.